These 5 T cell receptor beta chains share one sample of origin, sequenced in a study of blood T cells in healthy people across ages. A second roughly 7 to 11 cycle PCR used barcoded and J-beta primers. TCRdb fed the 5' RACE reads into MiXCR, producing one record per CDR3 protein. Of over a million distinct CDR3 sequences listed, approximately 25% are singletons. These same records also appear under a second study, on T cells of mothers and their children.

Sequences were obtained from blood. All receptors derive from a girl aged 2 to 10 in good health.

This clonotype has just a few counts. The rearrangement joins TRBV7-2 to TRBJ2-5; TRBD1 might be the D (5 bases). The DNA matches TRBJ2-7 better at its end, which makes the J call doubtful. The CDR3 contains 13 residues. CDR1 SGHTA and CDR2 FQGNSA come from the germline V gene. DNA of the CDR3: TGTGCCAGCAGCTTAAACAGGCGCTACGAGCAGTACTTC. It translates to CASSLNRRYEQYF.

Points on this clonotype: A much larger clone lies a single base off, so this may be a read error. V and J are TRBV28 and TRBJ2-7, with D possibly called TRBD1 or TRBD2 (5 bases each). Germline CDR1 reads MDHEN; CDR2 reads SYDVKM. The CDR3 runs 12 residues. CDR3 region: CASSFSRDEQNF. The CDR3, as DNA: TGTGCCAGCAGTTTCTCGAGGGACGAGCAGAACTTC.

This clonotype was recorded many times. The chain couples TRBV3-1 to TRBJ2-7; weak D call: TRBD1 (6 bases). Germline CDR1 and CDR2: LGHDT and YNNKEL (reference sequence). There are 13 residues in the CDR3. V shed 1 base and J shed 3 bases, with 7 bases lying between them. CDR3 DNA sequence: TGTGCCAGCAGCCAAGGAGGGGGCTACGAGCAGTACTTC. Protein sequence: CASSQGGGYEQYF.

This clonotype has a handful of counts. The chain carries TRBV4-3 and TRBJ2-5, with D perhaps TRBD2 (5 bases). The J call may be faulty, since TRBJ2-1 better matches the DNA end. Per the germline V gene, CDR1 is LGHNA and CDR2 is YSLEER. The CDR3 consists of 16 residues. CDR3 DNA sequence: TGCGCCAGCAGCCAAGAATTAAGGGCCGGAGGATATGAGCAGTTCTTC. It specifies CASSQELRAGGYEQFF.

The chain combines TRBV9 with TRBJ2-5; D is perhaps TRBD2 (5 bases). V dropped 0 bases and J dropped 5 bases, with 14 bases sitting between them. This CDR3 has 15 amino acids. CDR1 and CDR2 from the germline V gene are SGDLS and YYNGEE. CDR3 loop: CASSVASGRTETQYF. The CDR3, as DNA: TGTGCCAGCAGCGTAGCAAGCGGTCGGACGGAGACCCAGTACTTC. The full variable domain, completed using reference TRBV9 and TRBJ2-5, is DSGVTQTPKHLITATGQRVTLRCSPRSGDLSVYWYQQSLDQGLQFLIQYYNGEERAKGNILERFSAQQFPDLHSELNLSSLELGDSALYFCASSVASGRTETQYFGPGTRLLVL.